The 27 T cell receptor beta chains below all came from one sample that was sequenced in a study of cytomegalovirus exposure and HLA in healthy donors. Use of 60 Vbeta and 13 Jbeta primers characterized the PCR. Sequencing was performed with immunoSEQ multiplex PCR; in TCRdb, only in-frame clones are kept and a portion is missing. The sample gives around 50,000 clones, roughly 80% of which show up once; approximately 4% is in the top ten. Material for sequencing was PBMCs. Receptor source: a young man in good health and CMV-seronegative.

The chain links TRBV6-5 to TRBJ2-5, with 7 bases identical to TRBD1. The DNA end lines up better with TRBJ2-7; the J call may be wrong. Germline CDR1 MNHEY, CDR2 SVGAGI. This CDR3 is built from 14 residues. CDR3 nucleotide sequence: TGTGCCAGCAGCTTTGGGACAGATGAGTACGAGCAGTACTTC. Translating gives CASSFGTDEYEQYF.

This chain joins TRBV25-1 and TRBJ2-5; 9 bases agree with TRBD2. Germline CDR1 and CDR2: MGHDK and SYGVNS. The CDR3 loop spans 13 amino acids. V shed 7 bases and J 3 bases; nucleotides not matched to a gene: 3. The CDR3 DNA follows: TGTGCCAGCACCCGACTAGCGGAAGAGACCCAGTACTTC. It codes for CASTRLAEETQYF.

The chain uses TRBV5-4 and TRBJ2-2; the match to TRBD1 covers 12 bases. CDR1 is SGHNT and CDR2 is YYREEE in the germline V gene (reference sequence). J lost 11 bases, V lost 2 bases, and 13 bases had no gene match. The CDR3 runs to 17 residues. CDR3 sequence (DNA): TGTGCCAGCAGCTTCGGTGCCCCTCGGGACAGGGGGCGAGAGCTGTTTTTT. It translates to CASSFGAPRDRGRELFF.

The chain uses TRBV7-6 and TRBJ2-7; D is uncertain. The CDR3 extends over 13 amino acids. The V gene's germline CDR1 is SGHVS and CDR2 FNYEAQ. V was shortened by 5 bases and J by 1 base, with 9 bases between the two germline ends. The CDR3 loop is CASSLSDSYEQYF. CDR3 in DNA: TGTGCCAGCAGCCTCAGTGATTCCTACGAGCAGTACTTC.

The chain is built from TRBV4-2 and TRBJ1-6; 10 nucleotides line up with TRBD1. CDR1 is LGHNA and CDR2 is YNFKEQ in the germline V gene. The CDR3 covers 16 residues. After removal of 4 bases from V and 4 bases from J, the junction contained 4 bases not matched to a gene. The CDR3 sequence is CASSPPDRGYNSPLHF. The DNA of the CDR3 is TGTGCCAGCAGCCCCCCGGACAGGGGGTATAATTCACCCCTCCACTTT.

V and J are TRBV5-4 and TRBJ2-1; weak D call: TRBD2 (6 bases). This CDR3 is built from 15 residues. CDR1 is SGHNT and CDR2 is YYREEE in the germline V gene (reference sequence). Trimming removed 4 bases from V and 4 bases from J, with 15 bases in between. The CDR3, as DNA: TGTGCCAGCAGCCGGACGGCGGGAACTTACAATGAGCAGTTCTTC. Its translation: CASSRTAGTYNEQFF.

The chain links TRBV7-9 to TRBJ1-4; TRBD1 might be the D (6 bases). V was clipped by 4 bases and J by 1 base, with 16 bases between them. Germline loops: CDR1 SEHNR, CDR2 FQNEAQ (reference sequence). The CDR3 spans 17 residues. CDR3 sequence (DNA): TGTGCCAGCAGCTCAAACAGGGAAGGTCGAACTAATGAAAAACTGTTTTTT. As protein: CASSSNREGRTNEKLFF.

The chain combines TRBV7-2 with TRBJ1-1; D unclear. V was pared by 5 bases and J by 0 bases, with 7 bases between. The CDR3 contains 13 residues. Germline V lookup: CDR1 SGHTA, CDR2 FQGNSA. The CDR3 nucleotides are TGTGCCAGCAGCATAACAGTGAACACTGAAGCTTTCTTT. This encodes CASSITVNTEAFF.

Concerning this clone: An end of the junction does not agree with germline; a read error may underlie this. Other DNA sequences within the sample encode an identical CDR3. This rearrangement joins TRBV9 to TRBJ2-7; TRBD1 is a possible D gene (6 bases). CDR1 and CDR2 from the germline V gene are SGDLS and YYNGEE. The CDR3 is made up of 14 amino acids. The CDR3 DNA sequence: TGCGCCAGCAGCGTAGAAGTGGGGGCGAGCGAGCAGTACTTC. It codes for CASSVEVGASEQYF.

The V call is TRBV18, the J call TRBJ2-7; a possible D gene is TRBD2 (5 bases). The CDR3 is made up of 13 amino acids. Trimming removed 2 bases from V and 3 bases from J, with 8 bases in between. Germline V gene lookup returns CDR1 KGHSH and CDR2 LQKENI. Written as DNA, the CDR3 is TGTGCCAGCTCACCAAGTGGGAGCTACGAGCAGTACTTC. Amino acid sequence: CASSPSGSYEQYF. The full variable domain, its missing parts supplied by reference TRBV18 and TRBJ2-7, is NAGVMQNPRHLVRRRGQEARLRCSPMKGHSHVYWYRQLPEEGLKFMVYLQKENIIDESGMPKERFSAEFPKEGPSILRIQQVVRGDSAAYFCASSPSGSYEQYFGPGTRLTVT.

The genes are TRBV5-1 and TRBJ2-1; 7 bases are a match to TRBD2. The CDR3 loop spans 13 amino acids. The junction had 2 bases not matched to a gene; V was cut back by 3 bases and J by 5 bases. The germline V gene has CDR1 SGHRS and CDR2 YFSETQ. The chain's CDR3 is CASSSTSNNEQFF. The CDR3 DNA reads TGCGCCAGCAGCTCGACTAGCAACAATGAGCAGTTCTTC.

The V and J genes are TRBV9 and TRBJ2-3, with 13 bases matching TRBD2. CDR3 length: 17 residues. Germline trimming cut 0 bases from V and 5 bases from J; bases unmatched to any gene: 6. Germline assignment: CDR1 SGDLS and CDR2 YYNGEE. The CDR3 DNA reads as TGTGCCAGCAGCGTAGCCGGACTAGCGGGAGACCTAGATACGCAGTATTTT. It is translated as CASSVAGLAGDLDTQYF. Full variable domain (outside the CDR3, taken from reference TRBV9 and TRBJ2-3): DSGVTQTPKHLITATGQRVTLRCSPRSGDLSVYWYQQSLDQGLQFLIQYYNGEERAKGNILERFSAQQFPDLHSELNLSSLELGDSALYFCASSVAGLAGDLDTQYFGPGTRLTVL.

V and J are TRBV6-5 and TRBJ2-7; TRBD2 agrees at 11 bases. V trimming: 6 bases; J trimming: 4 bases; junction bases outside the gene matches: 8. CDR1 MNHEY and CDR2 SVGAGI come from the germline V gene. CDR3 size: 15 residues. The CDR3 sequence: CASSLSGRAGYEQYF. CDR3 in DNA: TGTGCCAGCAGCCTTAGCGGGAGGGCCGGGTACGAGCAGTACTTC.

This chain links TRBV11-2 with TRBJ2-1, with D perhaps matching TRBD2 (7 bases). CDR3 length: 16 amino acids. V gave up 6 bases and J gave up 1 base, with 16 bases separating them. The germline V gene has CDR1 SGHAT and CDR2 FQNNGV. As DNA, the CDR3 is TGTGCCAGCAGTTCCCGAGGGGGGGGATCCTACAATGAGCAGTTCTTC. This codes for CASSSRGGGSYNEQFF.

This clone was detected only a few times. The chain couples TRBV7-2 to TRBJ1-5; no clear D. The CDR3 is 13 amino acids. Trimming took 5 bases from V and 2 from J, leaving 7 bases between them. From germline, CDR1 is SGHTA and CDR2 FQGNSA. The CDR3 spells CASSLTRNQPQHF. The CDR3 region has the DNA TGTGCCAGCAGCCTGACTCGCAATCAGCCCCAGCATTTT. The complete variable domain, with remaining parts taken from reference TRBV7-2 and TRBJ1-5, reads GAGVSQSPSNKVTEKGKDVELRCDPISGHTALYWYRQSLGQGLEFLIYFQGNSAPDKSGLPSDRFSAERTGGSVSTLTIQRTQQEDSAVYLCASSLTRNQPQHFGDGTRLSIL.

The V call is TRBV5-4, the J call TRBJ1-2; D gene unclear. The CDR3 has 13 amino acids. V was pared by 3 bases and J by 8 bases, with 14 bases between. Germline CDR1 and CDR2: SGHNT and YYREEE (reference sequence). This CDR3 reads CASSYTPGSGYTF. The CDR3 region has the DNA TGTGCCAGCAGCTATACTCCCGGGAGCGGCTACACCTTC. The full variable domain, rest sourced from reference TRBV5-4 and TRBJ1-2, is ETGVTQSPTHLIKTRGQQVTLRCSSQSGHNTVSWYQQALGQGPQFIFQYYREEENGRGNFPPRFSGLQFPNYSSELNVNALELDDSALYLCASSYTPGSGYTFGSGTRLTVV.

The chain joins TRBV7-2 to TRBJ2-5; 7 bases align to TRBD2. Trimming removed 5 bases from V and 7 bases from J; junction bases left unmatched: 7. Germline loops: CDR1 SGHTA, CDR2 FQGNSA. The CDR3 sequence is 13 residues long. CDR3 sequence: CASSPREAGTQYF. CDR3 coding DNA: TGTGCCAGCAGCCCCCGGGAGGCCGGGACCCAGTACTTC.

The V gene is TRBV27, the J gene TRBJ1-1; 9 positions match TRBD1. Looked up from germline, CDR1 is MNHEY and CDR2 is SMNVEV (reference sequence). The trim removed 3 bases at V and 5 bases at J, leaving 1 base unmatched. This CDR3 comprises 13 residues. CDR3 coding DNA: TGTGCCAGCAGTTTGGACAGGGGTACTGAAGCTTTCTTT. As protein: CASSLDRGTEAFF.

This clone was seen a single time. The chain recombines TRBV4-3 with TRBJ2-6; 7 nucleotides agree with TRBD1. The CDR3 runs to 16 residues. With 0 bases clipped from V and 3 bases from J, the junction kept 2 bases outside the gene matches. Per germline, CDR1 LGHNA and CDR2 YSLEER. The CDR3 here is CASSQDPGGGANVLTF. The CDR3 DNA sequence: TGCGCCAGCAGCCAAGATCCAGGGGGTGGGGCCAACGTCCTGACTTTC.

CDR3: CASSFGLAGGFEETQYF. The CDR3 region has the DNA TGTGCCAGCAGCTTCGGGCTAGCGGGGGGATTCGAAGAGACCCAGTACTTC. The chain carries TRBV5-4 and TRBJ2-5; TRBD2 matches 11 bases. CDR1 and CDR2 from the germline V gene are SGHNT and YYREEE (reference sequence). With 2 bases clipped from V and 3 bases from J, the junction kept 9 bases outside the gene matches. This CDR3 is 17 amino acids long.

The V and J genes are TRBV7-3 and TRBJ1-1; tentatively, D is TRBD1 (6 bases). The germline V gene has CDR1 SGHTA and CDR2 FQGTGA. Trimming cost V 2 bases and J 1 base, with 8 bases left between them. The CDR3 contains 14 residues. CDR3 loop: CASSLQGQNTEAFF. For the CDR3, the DNA is TGTGCCAGCAGCTTACAGGGGCAGAACACTGAAGCTTTCTTT. The full variable domain, rest sourced from reference TRBV7-3 and TRBJ1-1, is GAGVSQTPSNKVTEKGKYVELRCDPISGHTALYWYRQSLGQGPEFLIYFQGTGAADDSGLPNDRFFAVRPEGSVSTLKIQRTERGDSAVYLCASSLQGQNTEAFFGQGTRLTVV.

This clone has a single count. The gene calls are TRBV5-4 and TRBJ1-6; 11 positions match TRBD1. The V gene end was trimmed by 4 bases and the J gene end by 10 bases; junction bases not matched to a gene: 16. The CDR3 is 18 amino acids. The germline gives CDR1 SGHNT, CDR2 YYREEE (reference sequence). Here the CDR3 DNA reads TGTGCCAGCAGCACCGGGACAGGGGGTTTAGGGGCTAACTCACCCCTCCACTTT. It is translated as CASSTGTGGLGANSPLHF.

The V gene is TRBV19, the J gene TRBJ1-5; D unclear. The CDR3 has 14 residues. Between the trimmed V and J ends, which lost 5 bases and 2 bases, there was a span of 10 bases. Germline V lookup: CDR1 LNHDA, CDR2 SQIVND (reference sequence). The CDR3 sequence: CASSPRSGNQPQHF. CDR3 bases: TGTGCCAGTAGTCCCCGGTCGGGCAATCAGCCCCAGCATTTT.

The V and J genes are TRBV5-1 and TRBJ2-3; D is ambiguous. Trimming took 0 bases from V and 4 from J, leaving 9 bases between them. Germline CDR1 is SGHRS and CDR2 is YFSETQ. The CDR3 sequence is 14 residues long. The CDR3 region has the DNA TGCGCCAGCAGCTTGGACCCAGGTGCAGATACGCAGTATTTT. Protein sequence: CASSLDPGADTQYF.

The V gene is TRBV11-2, the J gene TRBJ1-4; TRBD1 matches at 9 bases. V lost 5 bases, J lost 7 bases, and 8 bases stayed unmatched. The CDR3 is 15 amino acids. Per the germline V gene, CDR1 is SGHAT and CDR2 is FQNNGV. CDR3 loop: CASSVTGQGAEKLFF. CDR3 bases: TGTGCCAGCAGCGTAACGGGACAGGGCGCTGAAAAACTGTTTTTT.

The chain has TRBV19 and TRBJ1-5; a possible D gene is TRBD1 (6 bases). V lost 7 bases and J 4 bases, leaving 20 bases between the germline ends. This CDR3 comprises 16 residues. Germline CDR1 is LNHDA and CDR2 is SQIVND (reference sequence). The CDR3 bases are TGTGCCAGTACCCCAGGGGTGGGGACCCTAAATCAGCCCCAGCATTTT. Translated: CASTPGVGTLNQPQHF.

The count of this clone is one. CDR3 residues: CASSLGGDTEAFF. The CDR3 coding sequence is TGTGCCAGCAGCTTAGGGGGGGACACTGAAGCTTTCTTT. J is TRBJ1-1 and V is TRBV7-9, with D possibly being TRBD1 (5 bases). Trimming removed 1 base at V and 3 bases at J, with 6 bases between. The CDR3 has 13 residues. CDR1 is SEHNR, CDR2 FQNEAQ, per germline (reference sequence). The full variable domain, rest sourced from reference TRBV7-9 and TRBJ1-1, is DTGVSQNPRHKITKRGQNVTFRCDPISEHNRLYWYRQTLGQGPEFLTYFQNEAQLEKSRLLSDRFSAERPKGSFSTLEIQRTEQGDSAMYLCASSLGGDTEAFFGQGTRLTVV.